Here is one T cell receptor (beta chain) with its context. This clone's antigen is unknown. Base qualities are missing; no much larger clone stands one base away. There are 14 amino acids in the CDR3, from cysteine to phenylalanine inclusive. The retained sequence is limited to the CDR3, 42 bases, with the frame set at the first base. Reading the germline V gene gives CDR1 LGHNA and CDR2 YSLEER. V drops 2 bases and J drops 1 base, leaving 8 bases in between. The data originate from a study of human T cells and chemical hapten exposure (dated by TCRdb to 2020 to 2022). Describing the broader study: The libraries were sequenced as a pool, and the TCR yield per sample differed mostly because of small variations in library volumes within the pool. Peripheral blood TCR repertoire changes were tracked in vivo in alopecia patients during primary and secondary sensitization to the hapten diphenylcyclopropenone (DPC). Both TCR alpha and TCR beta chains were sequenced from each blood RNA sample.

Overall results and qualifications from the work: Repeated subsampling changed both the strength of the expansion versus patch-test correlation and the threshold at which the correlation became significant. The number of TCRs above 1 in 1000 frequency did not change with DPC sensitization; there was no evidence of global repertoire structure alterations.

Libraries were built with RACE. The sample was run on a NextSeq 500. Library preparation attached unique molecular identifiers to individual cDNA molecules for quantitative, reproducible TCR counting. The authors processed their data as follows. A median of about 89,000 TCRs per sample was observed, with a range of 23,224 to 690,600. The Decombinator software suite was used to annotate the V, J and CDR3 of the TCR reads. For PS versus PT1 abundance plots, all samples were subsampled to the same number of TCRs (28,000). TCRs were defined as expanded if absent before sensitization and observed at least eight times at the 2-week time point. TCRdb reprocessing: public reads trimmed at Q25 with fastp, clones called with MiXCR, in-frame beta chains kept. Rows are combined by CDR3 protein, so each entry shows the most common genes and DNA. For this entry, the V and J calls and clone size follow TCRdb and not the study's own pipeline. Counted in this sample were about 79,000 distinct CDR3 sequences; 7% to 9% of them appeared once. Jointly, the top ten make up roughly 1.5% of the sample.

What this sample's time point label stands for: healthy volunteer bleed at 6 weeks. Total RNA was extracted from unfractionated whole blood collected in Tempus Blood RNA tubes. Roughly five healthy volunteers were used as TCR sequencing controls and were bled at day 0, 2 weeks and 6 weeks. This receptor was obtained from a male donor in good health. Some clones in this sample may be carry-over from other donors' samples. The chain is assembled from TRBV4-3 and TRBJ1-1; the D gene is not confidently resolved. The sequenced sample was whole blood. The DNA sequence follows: TGCGCCAGCAGCCAAACCGACGGGAACACTGAAGCTTTCTTT. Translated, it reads CASSQTDGNTEAFF.